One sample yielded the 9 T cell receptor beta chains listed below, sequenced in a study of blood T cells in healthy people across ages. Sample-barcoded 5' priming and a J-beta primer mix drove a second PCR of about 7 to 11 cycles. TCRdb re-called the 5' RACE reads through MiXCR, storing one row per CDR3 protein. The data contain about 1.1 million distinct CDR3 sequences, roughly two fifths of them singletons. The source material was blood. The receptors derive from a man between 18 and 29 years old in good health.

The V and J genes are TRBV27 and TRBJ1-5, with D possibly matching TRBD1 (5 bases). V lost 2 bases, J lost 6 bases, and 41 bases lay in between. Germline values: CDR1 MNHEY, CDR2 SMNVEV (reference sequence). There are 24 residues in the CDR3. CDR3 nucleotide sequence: TGTGCCAGCAGTTTAGAAATTCGGTATACCCTTAAGCCGCAGGGCCGAAAATGTAGTCAGCCCCAGCATTTT. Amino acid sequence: CASSLEIRYTLKPQGRKCSQPQHF.

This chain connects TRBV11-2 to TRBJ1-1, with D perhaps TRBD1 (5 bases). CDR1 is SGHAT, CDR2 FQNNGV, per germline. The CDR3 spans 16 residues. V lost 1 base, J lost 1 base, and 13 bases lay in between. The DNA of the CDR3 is TGTGCCAGCAGCTTAGGTTCGGGGGGAGCGAACACTGAAGCTTTCTTT. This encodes CASSLGSGGANTEAFF.

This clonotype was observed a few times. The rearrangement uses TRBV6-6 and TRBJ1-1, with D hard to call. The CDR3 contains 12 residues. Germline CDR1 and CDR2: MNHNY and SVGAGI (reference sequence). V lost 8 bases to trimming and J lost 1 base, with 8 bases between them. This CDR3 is CASARPNTEAFF. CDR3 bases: TGTGCCAGCGCCAGACCGAACACTGAAGCTTTCTTT.

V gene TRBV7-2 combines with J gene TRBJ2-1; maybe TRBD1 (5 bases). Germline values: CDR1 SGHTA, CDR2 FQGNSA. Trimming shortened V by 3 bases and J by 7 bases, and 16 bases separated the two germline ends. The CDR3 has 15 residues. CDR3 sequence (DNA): TGTGCCAGCAGCTTCGAGGCCAGGGCTTGGAATGAGCAGTTCTTC. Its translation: CASSFEARAWNEQFF.

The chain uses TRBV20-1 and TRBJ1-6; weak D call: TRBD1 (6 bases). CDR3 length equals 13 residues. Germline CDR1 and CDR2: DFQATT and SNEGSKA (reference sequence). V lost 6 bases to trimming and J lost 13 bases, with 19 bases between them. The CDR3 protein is CSAQSQGMAPLHF. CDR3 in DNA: TGCAGTGCCCAATCCCAGGGGATGGCCCCCCTCCACTTT.

In DNA, the CDR3 is TGTGCCAGCAGCTTATTCCGCCCGGGGACAGATACGCAGTATTTT. It translates to CASSLFRPGTDTQYF. The J gene is TRBJ2-3, the V gene TRBV7-2; tentative D call: TRBD2 (5 bases). The V gene lost 2 bases and the J gene lost 3 bases, with 12 bases spanning the gap. Germline lookup yields CDR1 SGHTA and CDR2 FQGNSA. CDR3 length: 15 residues.

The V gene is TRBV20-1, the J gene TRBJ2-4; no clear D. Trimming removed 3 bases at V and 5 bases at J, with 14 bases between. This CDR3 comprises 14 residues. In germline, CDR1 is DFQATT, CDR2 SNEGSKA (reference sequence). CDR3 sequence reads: CSASIRTAENIQYF. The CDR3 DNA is TGCAGTGCTAGTATAAGGACCGCCGAAAACATTCAGTACTTC.

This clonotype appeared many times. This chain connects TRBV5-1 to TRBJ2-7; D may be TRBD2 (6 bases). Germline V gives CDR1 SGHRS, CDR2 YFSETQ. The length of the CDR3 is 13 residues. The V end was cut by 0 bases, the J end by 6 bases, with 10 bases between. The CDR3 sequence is CASSLGTGLEQYF. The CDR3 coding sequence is TGCGCCAGCAGCTTGGGTACGGGACTCGAGCAGTACTTC.

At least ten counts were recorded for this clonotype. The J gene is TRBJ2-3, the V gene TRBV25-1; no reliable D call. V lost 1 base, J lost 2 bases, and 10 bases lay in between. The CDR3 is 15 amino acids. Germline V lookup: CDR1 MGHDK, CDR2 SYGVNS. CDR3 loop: CASSEWSGPTDTQYF. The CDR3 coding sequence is TGTGCCAGCAGTGAATGGTCTGGACCCACAGATACGCAGTATTTT. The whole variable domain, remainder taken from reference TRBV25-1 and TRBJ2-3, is EADIYQTPRYLVIGTGKKITLECSQTMGHDKMYWYQQDPGMELHLIHYSYGVNSTEKGDLSSESTVSRIRTEHFPLTLESARPSHTSQYLCASSEWSGPTDTQYFGPGTRLTVL.